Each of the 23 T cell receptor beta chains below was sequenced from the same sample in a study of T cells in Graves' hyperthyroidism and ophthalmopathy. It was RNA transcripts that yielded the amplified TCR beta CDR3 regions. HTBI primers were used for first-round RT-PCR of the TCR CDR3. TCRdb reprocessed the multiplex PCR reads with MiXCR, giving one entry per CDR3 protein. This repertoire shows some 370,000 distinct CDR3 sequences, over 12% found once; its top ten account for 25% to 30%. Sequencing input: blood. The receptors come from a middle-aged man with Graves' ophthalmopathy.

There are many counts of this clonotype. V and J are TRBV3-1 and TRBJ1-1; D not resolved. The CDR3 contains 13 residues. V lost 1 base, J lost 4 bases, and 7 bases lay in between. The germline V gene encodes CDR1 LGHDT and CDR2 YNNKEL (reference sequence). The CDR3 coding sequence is TGTGCCAGCAGCCAAGGTCAGCGCACTGAAGCTTTCTTT. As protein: CASSQGQRTEAFF.

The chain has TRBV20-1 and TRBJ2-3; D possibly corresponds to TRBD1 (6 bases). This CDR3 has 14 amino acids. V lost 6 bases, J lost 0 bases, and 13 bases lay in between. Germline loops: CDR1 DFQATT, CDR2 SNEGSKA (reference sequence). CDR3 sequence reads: CSARTVISTDTQYF. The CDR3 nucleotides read TGCAGTGCGCGGACAGTTATTAGCACAGATACGCAGTATTTT.

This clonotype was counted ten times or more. CDR3 sequence reads: CSATDRGYEQYF. CDR3 in DNA: TGCAGTGCAACCGACAGGGGTTACGAGCAGTACTTC. The rearrangement links TRBV20-1 to TRBJ2-7, with 8 positions matching TRBD1. V lost 6 bases, J lost 4 bases, and 5 bases stayed unmatched. This CDR3 spans 12 amino acids. Germline CDR1 is DFQATT and CDR2 is SNEGSKA (reference sequence).

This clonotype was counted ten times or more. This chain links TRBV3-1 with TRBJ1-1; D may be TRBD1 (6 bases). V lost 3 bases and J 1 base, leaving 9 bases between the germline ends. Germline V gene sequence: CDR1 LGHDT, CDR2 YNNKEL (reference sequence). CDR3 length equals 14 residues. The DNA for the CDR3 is TGTGCCAGCAGCCATGGGACAAAGAACACTGAAGCTTTCTTT. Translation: CASSHGTKNTEAFF. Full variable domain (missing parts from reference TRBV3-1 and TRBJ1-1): DTAVSQTPKYLVTQMGNDKSIKCEQNLGHDTMYWYKQDSKKFLKIMFSYNNKELIINETVPNRFSPKSPDKAHLNLHINSLELGDSAVYFCASSHGTKNTEAFFGQGTRLTVV.

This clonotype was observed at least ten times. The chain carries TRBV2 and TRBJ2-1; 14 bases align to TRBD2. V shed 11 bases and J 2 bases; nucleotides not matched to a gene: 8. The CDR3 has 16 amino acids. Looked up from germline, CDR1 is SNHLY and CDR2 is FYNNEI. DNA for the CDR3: TGTGCCTCCAGGGGACTAGCGGGAGTGCCCTACAATGAGCAGTTCTTC. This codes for CASRGLAGVPYNEQFF.

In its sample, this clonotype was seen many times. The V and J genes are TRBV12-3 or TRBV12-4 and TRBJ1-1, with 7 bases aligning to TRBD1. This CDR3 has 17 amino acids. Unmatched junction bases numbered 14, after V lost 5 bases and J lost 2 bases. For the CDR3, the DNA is TGTGCCAGCAGTACCAAAGGGGGCAGGGGCGGAAACACTGAAGCTTTCTTT. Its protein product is CASSTKGGRGGNTEAFF.

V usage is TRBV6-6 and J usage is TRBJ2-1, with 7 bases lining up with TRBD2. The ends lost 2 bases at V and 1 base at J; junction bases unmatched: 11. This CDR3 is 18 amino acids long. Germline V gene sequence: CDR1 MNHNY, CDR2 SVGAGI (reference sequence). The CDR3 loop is CASSYPAGSGYSYNEQFF. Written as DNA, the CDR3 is TGTGCCAGCAGTTACCCGGCGGGTAGCGGGTATTCCTACAATGAGCAGTTCTTC.

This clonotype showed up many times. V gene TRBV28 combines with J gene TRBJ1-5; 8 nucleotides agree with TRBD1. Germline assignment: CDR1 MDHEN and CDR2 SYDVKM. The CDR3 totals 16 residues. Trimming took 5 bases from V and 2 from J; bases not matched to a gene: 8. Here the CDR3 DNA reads TGTGCCAGCAGTGACCACAGGGGGTTGGGCAATCAGCCCCAGCATTTT. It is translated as CASSDHRGLGNQPQHF.

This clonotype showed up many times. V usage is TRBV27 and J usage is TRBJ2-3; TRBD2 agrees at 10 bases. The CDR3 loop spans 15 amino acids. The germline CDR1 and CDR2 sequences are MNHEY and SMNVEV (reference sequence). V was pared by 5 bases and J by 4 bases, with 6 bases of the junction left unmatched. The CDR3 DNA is TGTGCCAGCAGTCCTCTAGCGGGAGATTCAGATACGCAGTATTTT. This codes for CASSPLAGDSDTQYF.

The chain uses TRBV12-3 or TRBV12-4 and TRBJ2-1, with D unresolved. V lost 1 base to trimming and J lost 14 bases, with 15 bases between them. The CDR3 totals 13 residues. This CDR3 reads CASSLEGDKSEFF. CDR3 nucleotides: TGTGCCAGCAGTTTAGAGGGTGACAAAAGTGAGTTCTTC.

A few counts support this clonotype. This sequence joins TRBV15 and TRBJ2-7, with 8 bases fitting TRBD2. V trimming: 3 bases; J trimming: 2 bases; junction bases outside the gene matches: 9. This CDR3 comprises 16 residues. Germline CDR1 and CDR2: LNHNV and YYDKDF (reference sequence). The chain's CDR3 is CATSSEGSGGAYEQYF. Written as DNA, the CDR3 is TGTGCCACCAGCAGTGAGGGGAGCGGGGGAGCCTACGAGCAGTACTTC.

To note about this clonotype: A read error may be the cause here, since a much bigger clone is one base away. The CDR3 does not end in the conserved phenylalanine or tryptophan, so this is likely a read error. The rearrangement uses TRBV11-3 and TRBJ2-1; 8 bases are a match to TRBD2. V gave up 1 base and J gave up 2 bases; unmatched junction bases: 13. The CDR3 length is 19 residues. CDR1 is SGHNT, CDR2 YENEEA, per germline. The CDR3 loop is CASSLVGSSGRGTYNEQFI. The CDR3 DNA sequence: TGTGCCAGCAGCTTAGTCGGCTCCAGCGGGAGAGGGACCTACAATGAGCAGTTCATC.

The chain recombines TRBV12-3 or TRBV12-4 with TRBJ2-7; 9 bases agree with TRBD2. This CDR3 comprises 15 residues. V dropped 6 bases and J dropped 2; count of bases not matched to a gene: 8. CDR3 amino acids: CASSQTSGNPYEQYF. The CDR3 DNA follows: TGTGCCAGCAGCCAGACTAGCGGTAATCCCTACGAGCAGTACTTC.

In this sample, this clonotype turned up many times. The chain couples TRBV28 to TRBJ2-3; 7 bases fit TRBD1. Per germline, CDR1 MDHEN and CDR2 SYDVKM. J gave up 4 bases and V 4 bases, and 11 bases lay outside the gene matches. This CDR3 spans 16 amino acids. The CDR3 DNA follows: TGTGCCAGCAGTTCGGTGTCAGGGGGTTCATCAGATACGCAGTATTTT. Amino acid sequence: CASSSVSGGSSDTQYF.

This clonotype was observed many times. The CDR3 protein is CSARGRGRSGGLSSYNEQFF. For the CDR3, the DNA is TGCAGTGCTAGGGGCCGGGGCCGTAGCGGGGGACTTAGCTCCTACAATGAGCAGTTCTTC. The chain carries TRBV20-1 and TRBJ2-1; 9 bases align to TRBD2. The CDR3 totals 20 residues. In germline, CDR1 is DFQATT, CDR2 SNEGSKA (reference sequence). Losses at the gene ends were 3 bases for V and 0 bases for J; bases not matched to a gene: 18.

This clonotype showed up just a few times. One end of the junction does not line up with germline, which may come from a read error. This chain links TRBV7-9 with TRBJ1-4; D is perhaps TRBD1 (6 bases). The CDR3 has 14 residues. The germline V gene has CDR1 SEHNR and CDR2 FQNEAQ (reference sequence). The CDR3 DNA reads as TGTGCCAGCAGCTTACGACAGGTCAATGGAAAACTGTTTTTT. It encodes CASSLRQVNGKLFF.

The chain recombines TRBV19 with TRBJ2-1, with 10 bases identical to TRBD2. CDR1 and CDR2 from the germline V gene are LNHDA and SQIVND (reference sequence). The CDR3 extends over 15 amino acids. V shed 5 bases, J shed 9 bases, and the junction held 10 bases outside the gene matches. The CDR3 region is CASSLKAGGPREQFF. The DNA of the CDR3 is TGTGCCAGTAGTCTCAAAGCGGGAGGGCCTCGTGAGCAGTTCTTC.

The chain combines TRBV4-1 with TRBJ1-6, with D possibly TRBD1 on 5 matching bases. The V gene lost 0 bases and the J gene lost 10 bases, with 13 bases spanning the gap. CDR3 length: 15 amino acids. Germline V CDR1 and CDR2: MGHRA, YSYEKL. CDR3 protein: CASSQDRRGESPLHF. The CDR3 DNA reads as TGCGCCAGCAGCCAAGATCGACGGGGGGAATCACCCCTCCACTTT.

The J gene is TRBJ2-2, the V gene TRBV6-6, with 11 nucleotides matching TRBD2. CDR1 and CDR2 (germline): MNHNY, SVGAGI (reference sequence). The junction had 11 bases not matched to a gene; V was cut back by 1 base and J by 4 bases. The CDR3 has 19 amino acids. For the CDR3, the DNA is TGTGCCAGCAGTTACTTAGGGACTAGCGGTGGCGGGGGCACCGGGGAGCTGTTTTTT. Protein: CASSYLGTSGGGGTGELFF.

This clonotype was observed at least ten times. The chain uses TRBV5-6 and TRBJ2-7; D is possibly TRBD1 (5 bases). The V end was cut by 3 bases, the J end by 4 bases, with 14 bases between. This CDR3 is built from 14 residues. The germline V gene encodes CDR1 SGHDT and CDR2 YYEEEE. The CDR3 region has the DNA TGTGCCAGCAGCTCGGCAGGGATAGCATACGAGCAGTACTTC. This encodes CASSSAGIAYEQYF.

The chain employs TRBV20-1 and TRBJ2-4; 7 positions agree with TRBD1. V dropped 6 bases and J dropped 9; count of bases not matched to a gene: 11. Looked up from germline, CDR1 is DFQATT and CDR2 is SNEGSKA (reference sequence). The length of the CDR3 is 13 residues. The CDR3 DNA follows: TGCAGTGCCCGAGGGGGCGGTGACGTCATTCAGTACTTC. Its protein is CSARGGGDVIQYF.

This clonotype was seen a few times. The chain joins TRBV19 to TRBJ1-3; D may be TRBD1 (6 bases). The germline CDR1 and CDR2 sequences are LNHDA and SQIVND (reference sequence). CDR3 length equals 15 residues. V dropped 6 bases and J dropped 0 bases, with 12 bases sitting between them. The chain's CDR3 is CASSQGGYSGNTIYF. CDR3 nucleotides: TGTGCCAGTAGCCAAGGGGGTTACTCTGGAAACACCATATATTTT. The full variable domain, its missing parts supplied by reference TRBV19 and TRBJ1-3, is DGGITQSPKYLFRKEGQNVTLSCEQNLNHDAMYWYRQDPGQGLRLIYYSQIVNDFQKGDIAEGYSVSREKKESFPLTVTSAQKNPTAFYLCASSQGGYSGNTIYFGEGSWLTVV.

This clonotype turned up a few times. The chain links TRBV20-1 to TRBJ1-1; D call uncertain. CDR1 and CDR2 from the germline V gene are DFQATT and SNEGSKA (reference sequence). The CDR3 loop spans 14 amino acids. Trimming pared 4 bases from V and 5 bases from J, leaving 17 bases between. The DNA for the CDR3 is TGCAGTGCTAAGCCTGGAGGGTCTCGTACTGAAGCTTTCTTT. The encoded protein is CSAKPGGSRTEAFF.